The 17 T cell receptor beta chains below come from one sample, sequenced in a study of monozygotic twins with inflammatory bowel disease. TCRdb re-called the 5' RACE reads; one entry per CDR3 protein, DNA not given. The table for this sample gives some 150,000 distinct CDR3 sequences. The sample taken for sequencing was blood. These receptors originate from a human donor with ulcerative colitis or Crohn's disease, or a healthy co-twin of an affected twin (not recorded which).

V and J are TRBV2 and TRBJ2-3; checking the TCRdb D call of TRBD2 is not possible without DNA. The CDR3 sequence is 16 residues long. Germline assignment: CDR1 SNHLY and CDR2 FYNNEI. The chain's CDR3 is CASTPRGGLAGDTQYF.

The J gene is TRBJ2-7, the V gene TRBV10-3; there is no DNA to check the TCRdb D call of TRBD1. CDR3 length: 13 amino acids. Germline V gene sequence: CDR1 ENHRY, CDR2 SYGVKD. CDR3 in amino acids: CAISDRGLWEQYF.

CDR3 in amino acids: CASSQGVDYGYTF. The chain combines TRBV4-1 with TRBJ1-2; TCRdb picks TRBD1, but there is no DNA to check that call. The CDR3 consists of 13 residues. Germline values: CDR1 MGHRA, CDR2 YSYEKL.

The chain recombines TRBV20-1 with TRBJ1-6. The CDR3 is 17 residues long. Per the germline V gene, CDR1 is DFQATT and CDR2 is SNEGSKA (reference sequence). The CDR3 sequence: CSARDWGESSYNSPLHF.

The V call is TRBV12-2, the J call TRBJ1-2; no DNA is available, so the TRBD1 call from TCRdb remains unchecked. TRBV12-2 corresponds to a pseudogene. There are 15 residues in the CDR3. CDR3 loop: CASWCPRDGSYGYTF.

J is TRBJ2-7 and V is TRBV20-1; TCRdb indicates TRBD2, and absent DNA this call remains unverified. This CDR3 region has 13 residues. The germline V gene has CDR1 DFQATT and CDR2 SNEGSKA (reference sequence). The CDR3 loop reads CSVYSSGIYEQYF.

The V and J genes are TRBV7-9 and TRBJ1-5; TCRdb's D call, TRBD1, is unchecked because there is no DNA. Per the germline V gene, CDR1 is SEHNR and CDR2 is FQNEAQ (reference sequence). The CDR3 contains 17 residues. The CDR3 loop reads CASSLGSGGGGNQPQHF.

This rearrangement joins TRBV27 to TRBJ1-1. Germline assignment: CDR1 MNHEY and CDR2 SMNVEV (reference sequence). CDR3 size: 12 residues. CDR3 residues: CASSGRPTEAFF.

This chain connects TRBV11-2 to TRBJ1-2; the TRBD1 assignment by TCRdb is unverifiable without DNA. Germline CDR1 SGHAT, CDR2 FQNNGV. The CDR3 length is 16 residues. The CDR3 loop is CASSLRTGDPAGGYTF.

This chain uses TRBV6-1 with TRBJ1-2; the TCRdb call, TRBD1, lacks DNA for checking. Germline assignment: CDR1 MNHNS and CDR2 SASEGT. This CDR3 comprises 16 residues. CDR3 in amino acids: CASSEDRPTPNYGYTF.

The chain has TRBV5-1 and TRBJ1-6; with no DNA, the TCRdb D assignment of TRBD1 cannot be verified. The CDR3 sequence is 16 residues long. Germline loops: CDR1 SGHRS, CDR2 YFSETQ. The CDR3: CASSPLDRGQNSPLHF.

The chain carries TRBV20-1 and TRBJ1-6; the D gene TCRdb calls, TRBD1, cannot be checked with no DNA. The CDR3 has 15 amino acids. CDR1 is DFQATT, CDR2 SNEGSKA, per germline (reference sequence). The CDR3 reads CSARFQGAYNSPLHF.

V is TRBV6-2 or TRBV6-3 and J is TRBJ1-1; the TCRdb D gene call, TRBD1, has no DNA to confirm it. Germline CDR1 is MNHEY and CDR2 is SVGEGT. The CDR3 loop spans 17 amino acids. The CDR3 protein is CASSPRTGGNGNTEAFF.

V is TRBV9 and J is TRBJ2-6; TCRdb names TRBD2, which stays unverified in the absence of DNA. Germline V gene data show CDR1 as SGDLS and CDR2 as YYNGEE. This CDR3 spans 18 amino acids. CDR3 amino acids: CASSVGRLAGSGANVLTF.

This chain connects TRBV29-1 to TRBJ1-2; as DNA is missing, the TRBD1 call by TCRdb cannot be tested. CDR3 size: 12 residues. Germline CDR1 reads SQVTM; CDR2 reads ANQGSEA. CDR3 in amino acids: CSVEQGGYGYTF.

The CDR3 reads CSAPGTSEETQYF. The V call is TRBV20-1, the J call TRBJ2-5; without DNA, the TCRdb call of TRBD2 cannot be checked. CDR3 length: 13 amino acids. From germline, CDR1 is DFQATT and CDR2 SNEGSKA (reference sequence).

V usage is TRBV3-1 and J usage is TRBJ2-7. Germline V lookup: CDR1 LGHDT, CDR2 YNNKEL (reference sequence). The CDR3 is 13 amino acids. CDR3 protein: CASSQDRSDEQYF.